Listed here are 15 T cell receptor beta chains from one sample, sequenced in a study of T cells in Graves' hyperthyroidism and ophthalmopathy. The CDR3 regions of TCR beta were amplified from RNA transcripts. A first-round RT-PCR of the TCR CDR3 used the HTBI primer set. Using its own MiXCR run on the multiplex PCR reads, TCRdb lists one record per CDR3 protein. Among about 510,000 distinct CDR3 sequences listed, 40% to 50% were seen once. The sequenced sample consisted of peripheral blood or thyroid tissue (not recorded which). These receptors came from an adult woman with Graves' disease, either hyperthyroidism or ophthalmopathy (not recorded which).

The CDR3 region is CASSSKISSGDPYEQYF. The CDR3 coding sequence is TGTGCCAGCAGCTCGAAAATTTCTAGCGGAGACCCCTACGAGCAGTACTTC. The chain couples TRBV7-9 to TRBJ2-7; TRBD2 matches 7 bases. With V trimmed by 4 bases and J by 2 bases, 14 bases remained unmatched. The length of the CDR3 is 17 residues. The germline V gene encodes CDR1 SEHNR and CDR2 FQNEAQ (reference sequence).

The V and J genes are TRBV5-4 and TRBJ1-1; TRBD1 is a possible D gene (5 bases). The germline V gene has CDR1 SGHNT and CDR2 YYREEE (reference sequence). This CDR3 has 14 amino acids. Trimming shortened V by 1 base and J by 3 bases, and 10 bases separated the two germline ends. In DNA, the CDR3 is TGTGCCAGCAGCTTGCCGGGGCCGGACACTGAAGCTTTCTTT. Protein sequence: CASSLPGPDTEAFF.

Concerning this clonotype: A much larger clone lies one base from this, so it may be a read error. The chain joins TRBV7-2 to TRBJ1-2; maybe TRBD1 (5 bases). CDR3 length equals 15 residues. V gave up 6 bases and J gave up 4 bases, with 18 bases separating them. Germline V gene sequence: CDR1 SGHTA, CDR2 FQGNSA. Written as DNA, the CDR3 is TGTGCCAGCAGACCCACCCCAAGGGGCAGCTATGGCTACACCTTC. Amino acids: CASRPTPRGSYGYTF.

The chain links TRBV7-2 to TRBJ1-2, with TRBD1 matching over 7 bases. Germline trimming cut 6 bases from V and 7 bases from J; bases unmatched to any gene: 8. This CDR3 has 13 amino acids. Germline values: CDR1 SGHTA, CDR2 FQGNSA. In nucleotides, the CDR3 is TGTGCCAGCAGTTCTACAGGGGCTCGTGGCTACACCTTC. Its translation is CASSSTGARGYTF.

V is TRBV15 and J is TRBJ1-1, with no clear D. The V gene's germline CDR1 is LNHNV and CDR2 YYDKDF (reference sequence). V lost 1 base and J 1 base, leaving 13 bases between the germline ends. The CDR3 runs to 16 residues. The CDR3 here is CATSRGEFPGNTEAFF. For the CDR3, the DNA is TGTGCCACCAGCAGAGGAGAATTCCCAGGGAACACTGAAGCTTTCTTT. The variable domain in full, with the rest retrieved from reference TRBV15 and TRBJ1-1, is DAMVIQNPRYQVTQFGKPVTLSCSQTLNHNVMYWYQQKSSQAPKLLFHYYDKDFNNEADTPDNFQSRRPNTSFCFLDIRSPGLGDTAMYLCATSRGEFPGNTEAFFGQGTRLTVV.

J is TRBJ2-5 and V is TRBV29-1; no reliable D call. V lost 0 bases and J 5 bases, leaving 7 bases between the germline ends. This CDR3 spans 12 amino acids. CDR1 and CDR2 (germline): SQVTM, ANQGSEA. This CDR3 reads CSVEDGLETQYF. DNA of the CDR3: TGCAGCGTTGAAGACGGGCTGGAGACCCAGTACTTC. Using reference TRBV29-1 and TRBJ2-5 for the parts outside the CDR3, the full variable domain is SAVISQKPSRDICQRGTSLTIQCQVDSQVTMMFWYRQQPGQSLTLIATANQGSEATYESGFVIDKFPISRPNLTFSTLTVSNMSPEDSSIYLCSVEDGLETQYFGPGTRLLVL.

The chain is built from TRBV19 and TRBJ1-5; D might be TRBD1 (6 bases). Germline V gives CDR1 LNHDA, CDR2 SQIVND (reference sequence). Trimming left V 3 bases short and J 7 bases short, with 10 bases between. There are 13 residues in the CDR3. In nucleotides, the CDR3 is TGTGCCAGTAGTATCACGGACAGACAGCCCCAGCATTTT. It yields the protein CASSITDRQPQHF.

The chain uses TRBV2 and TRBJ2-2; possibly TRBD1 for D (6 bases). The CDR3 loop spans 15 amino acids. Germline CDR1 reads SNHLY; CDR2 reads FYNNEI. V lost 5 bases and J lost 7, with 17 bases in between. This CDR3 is CASSKTGWRNGELFF. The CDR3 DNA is TGTGCCAGCAGTAAAACAGGGTGGCGGAACGGGGAGCTGTTTTTT.

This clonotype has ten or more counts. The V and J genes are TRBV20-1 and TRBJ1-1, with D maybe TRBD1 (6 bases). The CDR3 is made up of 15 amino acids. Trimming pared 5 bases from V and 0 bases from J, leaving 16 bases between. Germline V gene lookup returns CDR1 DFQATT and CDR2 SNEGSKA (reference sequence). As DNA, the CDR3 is TGCAGTGCTTCAACAGGGATGGAGATGAACACTGAAGCTTTCTTT. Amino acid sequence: CSASTGMEMNTEAFF.

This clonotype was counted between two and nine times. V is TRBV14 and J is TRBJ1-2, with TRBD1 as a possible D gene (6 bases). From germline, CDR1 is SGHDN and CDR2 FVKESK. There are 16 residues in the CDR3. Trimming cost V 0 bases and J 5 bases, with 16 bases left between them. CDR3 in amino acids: CASSQDRDRSTYGYTF. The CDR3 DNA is TGTGCCAGCAGCCAAGATCGCGACAGGTCGACTTATGGCTACACCTTC.

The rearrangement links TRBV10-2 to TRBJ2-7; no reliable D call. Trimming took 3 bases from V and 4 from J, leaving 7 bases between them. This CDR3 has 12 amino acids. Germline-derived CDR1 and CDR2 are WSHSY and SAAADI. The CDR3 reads CASSDERYEQYF. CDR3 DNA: TGCGCCAGCAGTGATGAGCGATACGAGCAGTACTTC.

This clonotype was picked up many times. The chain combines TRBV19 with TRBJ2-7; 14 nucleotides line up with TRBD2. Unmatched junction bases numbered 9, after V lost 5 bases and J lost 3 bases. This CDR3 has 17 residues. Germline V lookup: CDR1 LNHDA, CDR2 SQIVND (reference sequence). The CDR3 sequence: CASSPGTSGRGGYEQYF. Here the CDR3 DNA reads TGTGCCAGTAGTCCCGGGACTAGCGGGAGAGGGGGCTACGAGCAGTACTTC.

The chain's CDR3 is CSAPPFGGQEKLFF. DNA of the CDR3: TGCAGTGCCCCTCCTTTTGGGGGGCAGGAAAAACTGTTTTTT. The chain links TRBV20-1 to TRBJ1-4, with D possibly matching TRBD1 (6 bases). V was shortened by 6 bases and J by 8 bases, with 19 bases between the two germline ends. In germline, CDR1 is DFQATT, CDR2 SNEGSKA (reference sequence). CDR3 length: 14 residues.

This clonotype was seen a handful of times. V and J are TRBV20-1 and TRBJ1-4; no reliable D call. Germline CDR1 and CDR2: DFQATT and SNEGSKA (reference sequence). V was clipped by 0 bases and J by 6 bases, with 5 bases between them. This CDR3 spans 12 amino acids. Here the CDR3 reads CSARESYEKLFF. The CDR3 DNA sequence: TGCAGTGCTAGAGAGTCGTATGAAAAACTGTTTTTT.

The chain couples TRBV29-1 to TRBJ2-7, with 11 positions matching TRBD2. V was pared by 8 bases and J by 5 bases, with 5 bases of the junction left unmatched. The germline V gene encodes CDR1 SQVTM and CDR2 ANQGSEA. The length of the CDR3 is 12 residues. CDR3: CSSVAGGHEQYF. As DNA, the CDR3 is TGCAGCAGTGTAGCGGGAGGGCACGAGCAGTACTTC.